These 9 T cell receptor beta chains originate from one sample sequenced in a study of cytomegalovirus exposure and HLA in healthy donors. PCR amplification relied on 60 Vbeta primers (plus 13 Jbeta primers). Profiling relied on immunoSEQ multiplex PCR, and the TCRdb table lists in-frame clones only, not all of them. The listing records 40,000 to 60,000 clones. The sequenced sample consisted of PBMCs. The receptors here all came from a man between 35 and 55 years old in good health and CMV-seropositive.

This chain joins TRBV11-3 and TRBJ2-2; 8 bases fit TRBD1. Germline trimming cut 5 bases from V and 1 base from J; bases unmatched to any gene: 3. This CDR3 is 15 amino acids long. Germline loops: CDR1 SGHNT, CDR2 YENEEA. The CDR3 reads CASSPGQVNTGELFF. Written as DNA, the CDR3 is TGTGCCAGCAGCCCGGGACAGGTGAACACCGGGGAGCTGTTTTTT.

J is TRBJ1-5 and V is TRBV2, with 10 nucleotides matching TRBD1. Per the germline V gene, CDR1 is SNHLY and CDR2 is FYNNEI. V lost 8 bases, J lost 5 bases, and 6 bases stayed unmatched. This CDR3 is 14 amino acids long. This chain's CDR3 is CASQRDRGYQPQHF. CDR3 in DNA: TGTGCCAGCCAACGGGACAGGGGATATCAGCCCCAGCATTTT.

The J gene is TRBJ1-1, the V gene TRBV6-4; weak D call: TRBD1 (6 bases). CDR1 and CDR2 (germline): MRHNA, SNTAGT. The CDR3 is 13 amino acids. The V gene lost 8 bases and the J gene lost 0 bases, with 10 bases spanning the gap. CDR3 protein: CASRQDLNTEAFF. The CDR3 bases are TGTGCCAGCCGACAGGATCTGAACACTGAAGCTTTCTTT.

The rearrangement links TRBV7-2 to TRBJ2-1; 9 bases align to TRBD1. Trimming removed 1 base from V and 3 bases from J; junction bases left unmatched: 1. CDR1 SGHTA and CDR2 FQGNSA come from the germline V gene. CDR3 length: 15 amino acids. CDR3 in amino acids: CASSLETGGYNEQFF. Written as DNA, the CDR3 is TGTGCCAGCAGCTTAGAGACAGGGGGCTACAATGAGCAGTTCTTC.

The chain has TRBV10-3 and TRBJ2-7; TRBD2 might be the D (6 bases). The germline gives CDR1 ENHRY, CDR2 SYGVKD. The CDR3 is 14 residues long. Trimming shortened V by 3 bases and J by 6 bases, and 15 bases separated the two germline ends. In nucleotides, the CDR3 is TGTGCCATCAGTGACCCGGGAGTGGGGGGCGAGCAGTACTTC. This gives the protein CAISDPGVGGEQYF.

The chain's CDR3 is CASSPRERETSGELFF. CDR3 bases: TGTGCCAGCAGCCCCCGAGAGCGGGAGACATCTGGGGAGCTGTTTTTT. V and J are TRBV4-2 and TRBJ2-2; 8 bases line up with TRBD2. Germline-derived CDR1 and CDR2 are LGHNA and YNFKEQ. This CDR3 is 16 amino acids long. V lost 4 bases and J lost 8; bases outside the gene matches: 12.

This sequence joins TRBV7-3 and TRBJ2-7; weak D call: TRBD2 (6 bases). The germline CDR1 and CDR2 sequences are SGHTA and FQGTGA. The CDR3 consists of 13 residues. Trimming removed 4 bases at V and 6 bases at J, with 13 bases between. CDR3 sequence reads: CASSSTGGGEQYF. In nucleotides, the CDR3 is TGTGCCAGCAGCTCCACCGGGGGAGGCGAGCAGTACTTC.

The rearrangement uses TRBV7-2 and TRBJ2-3; the match to TRBD2 covers 13 bases. The CDR3 runs 16 residues. J gave up 5 bases and V 5 bases, and 7 bases lay outside the gene matches. Germline CDR1 is SGHTA and CDR2 is FQGNSA. The CDR3 loop is CASSPRLAGGGDTQYF. The CDR3, as DNA: TGTGCCAGCAGCCCACGACTAGCGGGGGGTGGAGATACGCAGTATTTT.

The chain carries TRBV4-2 and TRBJ2-7, with 8 bases lining up with TRBD2. Unmatched junction bases numbered 10, after V lost 0 bases and J lost 6 bases. Germline values: CDR1 LGHNA, CDR2 YNFKEQ. The CDR3 has 16 amino acids. Here the CDR3 reads CASSQDFTGGPGEQYF. DNA of the CDR3: TGTGCCAGCAGCCAAGATTTTACGGGAGGGCCGGGCGAGCAGTACTTC.